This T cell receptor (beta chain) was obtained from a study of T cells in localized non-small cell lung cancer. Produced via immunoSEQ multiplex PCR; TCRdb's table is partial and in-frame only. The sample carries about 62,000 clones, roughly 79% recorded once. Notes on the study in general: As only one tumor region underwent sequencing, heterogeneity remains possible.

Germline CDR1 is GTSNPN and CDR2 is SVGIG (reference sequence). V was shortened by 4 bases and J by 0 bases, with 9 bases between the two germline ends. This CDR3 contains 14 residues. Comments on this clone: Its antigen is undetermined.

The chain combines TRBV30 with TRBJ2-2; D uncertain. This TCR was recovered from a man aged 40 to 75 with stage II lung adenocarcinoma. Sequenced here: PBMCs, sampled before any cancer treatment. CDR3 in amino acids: CAWIGYANTGELFF. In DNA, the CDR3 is TGTGCCTGGATCGGTTACGCGAACACCGGGGAGCTGTTTTTT.